Shown below are 20 T cell receptor beta chains from a single sample sequenced in a study of blood T cell repertoires in COVID-19 (dated by TCRdb to 2020 to 2021). Libraries were made using the immunoSEQ multiplex PCR assay. This immuneACCESS table, as held by TCRdb, lists in-frame sequences with V and J called but not all clones. Of the missing ones, under half trace to an unresolved V gene in checked studies; the others have no known cause. The sample table shows under 250,000 clones, and 84% are seen once. The ten biggest clones cover roughly 8.7% of the sample. The sample comprised peripheral blood. The origin of the receptors is a man in his fifties with active or convalescent COVID-19.

V is TRBV18 and J is TRBJ1-2; D remains ambiguous. This CDR3 region has 13 residues. Trimming took off 5 bases at V and 2 bases at J, with 9 bases between the two ends. The germline V gene encodes CDR1 KGHSH and CDR2 LQKENI. CDR3 protein: CASSSIPNYGYTF. Here the CDR3 DNA reads TGTGCCAGCTCATCTATACCAAACTATGGCTACACCTTC.

This clone was counted once. V and J are TRBV4-3 and TRBJ2-7; D perhaps matches TRBD1 (6 bases). CDR1 and CDR2 (germline): LGHNA, YSLEER. The CDR3 is made up of 15 amino acids. V lost 5 bases, J lost 7 bases, and 21 bases lay in between. The CDR3 DNA is TGCGCCAGCAGCAAGGGGCCGGGACATGATCGGGAGCAGTACTTC. The encoded protein is CASSKGPGHDREQYF.

V gene TRBV6-2 or TRBV6-3 combines with J gene TRBJ2-3, with no clear D. V lost 2 bases and J lost 4, with 13 bases in between. CDR1 is MNHEY, CDR2 SVGEGT, per germline. This CDR3 has 15 residues. The CDR3 protein is CASSYRYIGADTQYF. The CDR3 coding sequence is TGTGCCAGCAGTTACCGATATATCGGTGCAGATACGCAGTATTTT.

This clone was recorded a few times. The rearrangement uses TRBV30 and TRBJ1-6; perhaps TRBD1 as D (5 bases). V was pared by 0 bases and J by 8 bases, with 17 bases between. The germline CDR1 and CDR2 sequences are GTSNPN and SVGIG (reference sequence). The CDR3 sequence is 16 residues long. CDR3 region: CAWSVRGCGIDSPLHF. CDR3 DNA: TGTGCCTGGAGTGTAAGGGGCTGTGGGATCGATTCACCCCTCCACTTT. Full variable domain (rest looked up from reference TRBV30 and TRBJ1-6): SQTIHQWPATLVQPVGSPLSLECTVEGTSNPNLYWYRQAAGRGLQLLFYSVGIGQISSEVPQNLSASRPQDRQFILSSKKLLLSDSGFYLCAWSVRGCGIDSPLHFGNGTRLTVT.

This clone occurred a few times. V is TRBV5-5 and J is TRBJ2-1; TRBD1 is a possible D gene (5 bases). Per germline, CDR1 SGHKS and CDR2 YYEKEE (reference sequence). V was pared by 2 bases and J by 1 base, with 7 bases between. The CDR3 contains 14 residues. In nucleotides, the CDR3 is TGTGCCAGCAGCTTTTCAGGGTCCTACAATGAGCAGTTCTTC. Translated, it gives CASSFSGSYNEQFF.

The V and J genes are TRBV27 and TRBJ2-1, with 8 bases aligning to TRBD2. This CDR3 spans 15 amino acids. V dropped 4 bases and J dropped 2; count of bases not matched to a gene: 4. Germline values: CDR1 MNHEY, CDR2 SMNVEV (reference sequence). This chain's CDR3 is CASSSPGLAYNEQFF. DNA of the CDR3: TGTGCCAGCAGTTCCCCGGGACTAGCCTACAATGAGCAGTTCTTC.

The V gene is TRBV2, the J gene TRBJ1-1; D is unclear. Germline CDR1 and CDR2: SNHLY and FYNNEI. Trimming took 3 bases from V and 0 from J, leaving 11 bases between them. This CDR3 has 15 residues. CDR3 DNA: TGTGCCAGCAGTGATGGTGGGCGCATGAACACTGAAGCTTTCTTT. It specifies CASSDGGRMNTEAFF.

The rearrangement joins TRBV28 to TRBJ2-7; D is perhaps TRBD2 (6 bases). V shed 5 bases and J shed 10 bases, with 15 bases lying between them. Germline CDR1 is MDHEN and CDR2 is SYDVKM. This CDR3 contains 12 residues. The CDR3 sequence: CASSTHGTAQYV. In DNA, the CDR3 is TGTGCCAGCAGTACACACGGGACTGCCCAGTACGTC.

The rearrangement uses TRBV18 and TRBJ2-3; TRBD2 aligns across 13 bases. CDR1 KGHSH and CDR2 LQKENI come from the germline V gene. The CDR3 spans 16 residues. J gave up 5 bases and V 4 bases, and 6 bases lay outside the gene matches. The CDR3 sequence: CASSRMTSGGIDTQYF. CDR3 coding DNA: TGTGCCAGCTCACGAATGACTAGCGGGGGGATAGATACGCAGTATTTT.

The chain has TRBV6-5 and TRBJ2-1; 7 nucleotides line up with TRBD2. The germline CDR1 and CDR2 sequences are MNHEY and SVGAGI. The CDR3 has 14 residues. After removal of 4 bases from V and 2 bases from J, the junction contained 2 bases not matched to a gene. In DNA, the CDR3 is TGTGCCAGCAGTTCGGGGGGTACCTACAATGAGCAGTTCTTC. Protein product: CASSSGGTYNEQFF.

This sequence joins TRBV5-4 and TRBJ2-6, with 7 bases that match TRBD1. Trimming took 0 bases from V and 0 from J; bases not matched to a gene: 3. The CDR3 extends over 17 amino acids. Germline V lookup: CDR1 SGHNT, CDR2 YYREEE (reference sequence). CDR3 in amino acids: CASSLGGQFSGANVLTF. The CDR3 coding sequence is TGTGCCAGCAGCTTGGGGGGACAGTTCTCTGGGGCCAACGTCCTGACTTTC.

The chain employs TRBV28 and TRBJ1-4; D not certain. CDR3 length: 14 amino acids. V was shortened by 3 bases and J by 7 bases, with 12 bases between the two germline ends. CDR1 is MDHEN, CDR2 SYDVKM, per germline. CDR3 loop: CASSLIRVSEKLFF. The CDR3 DNA follows: TGTGCCAGCAGTTTGATACGAGTGAGTGAAAAACTGTTTTTT.

The chain couples TRBV19 to TRBJ2-3; D unclear. V was clipped by 4 bases and J by 4 bases, with 6 bases between them. This CDR3 contains 12 residues. Per germline, CDR1 LNHDA and CDR2 SQIVND (reference sequence). The CDR3 nucleotides read TGTGCCAGTAGTACGAGGTCAGATACGCAGTATTTT. Translation: CASSTRSDTQYF. The full variable domain, its missing parts supplied by reference TRBV19 and TRBJ2-3, is DGGITQSPKYLFRKEGQNVTLSCEQNLNHDAMYWYRQDPGQGLRLIYYSQIVNDFQKGDIAEGYSVSREKKESFPLTVTSAQKNPTAFYLCASSTRSDTQYFGPGTRLTVL.

V and J are TRBV20-1 and TRBJ1-1; no clear D. Germline CDR1 and CDR2: DFQATT and SNEGSKA (reference sequence). This CDR3 region has 14 residues. V was cut by 3 bases and J by 1 base, with 12 bases left in between. The CDR3 reads CSASASGWNTEAFF. DNA for the CDR3: TGCAGTGCTAGTGCATCGGGTTGGAACACTGAAGCTTTCTTT.

V usage is TRBV7-8 and J usage is TRBJ2-1, with TRBD2 matching 7 bases. The junction had 6 bases not matched to a gene; V was cut back by 4 bases and J by 12 bases. From germline, CDR1 is SGHVS and CDR2 FQNEAQ. The CDR3 runs 12 residues. The CDR3 spells CASSSPSGGQFF. The DNA for the CDR3 is TGTGCCAGCAGCTCCCCTAGCGGAGGGCAGTTCTTC.

This clone occurred once. The V call is TRBV2, the J call TRBJ2-3; 12 bases map to TRBD2. Germline V lookup: CDR1 SNHLY, CDR2 FYNNEI. CDR3 size: 18 residues. Trimming removed 6 bases from V and 0 bases from J; junction bases left unmatched: 10. In DNA form, the CDR3 reads TGTGCCAGCAGGCTCTCACTAGCGGGGGGTTCTAGCACAGATACGCAGTATTTT. It specifies CASRLSLAGGSSTDTQYF.

This chain joins TRBV7-2 and TRBJ2-1; D possibly corresponds to TRBD2 (6 bases). Germline loops: CDR1 SGHTA, CDR2 FQGNSA. This CDR3 is 15 amino acids long. V was pared by 9 bases and J by 0 bases, with 15 bases between. CDR3 nucleotides: TGTGCCAGTCGGGAGATGACCCTCTCCTACAATGAGCAGTTCTTC. Its translation: CASREMTLSYNEQFF.

This clone was observed a single time. The CDR3 sequence is CASSLLGGLDETQYF. The CDR3 region has the DNA TGTGCCAGCAGCTTACTCGGGGGGCTGGATGAGACCCAGTACTTC. The V call is TRBV5-6, the J call TRBJ2-5; perhaps TRBD2 as D (7 bases). From germline, CDR1 is SGHDT and CDR2 YYEEEE. Trimming shortened V by 2 bases and J by 5 bases, and 16 bases separated the two germline ends. The CDR3 is 15 residues long.

The DNA of the CDR3 is TGTGCCACCAGCCCGTACGCCGAGTTCGCAACTAATGAAAAACTGTTTTTT. Translation: CATSPYAEFATNEKLFF. The chain couples TRBV15 to TRBJ1-4; D is uncertain. In germline, CDR1 is LNHNV, CDR2 YYDKDF (reference sequence). Trimming took 5 bases from V and 0 from J, leaving 16 bases between them. The CDR3 covers 17 residues.

The chain joins TRBV28 to TRBJ2-1; 8 positions agree with TRBD1. CDR1 is MDHEN and CDR2 is SYDVKM in the germline V gene. The CDR3 spans 15 residues. The ends lost 5 bases at V and 4 bases at J; junction bases unmatched: 7. The CDR3 loop reads CASSQGQATYNEQFF. CDR3 DNA: TGTGCCAGCAGTCAGGGACAGGCTACATACAATGAGCAGTTCTTC.